Below, one TCR beta chain is given with its context. Its antigen is as yet unknown. The data were taken from a study of regulatory T cells in long-lasting Graves disease. Study information: Over 5 years of antithyroid drugs with positive TSH receptor antibodies was taken to mean persistent Graves' disease.

Time point: persistent/refractory GD, antithyroid drugs over 5 years with positive TRAb. Following extraction of RNA from PBMCs, that RNA was used to make the TCR library. Clinicians diagnosed Graves' disease using American Thyroid Association guidelines. Assembly of TCR beta libraries relied on iRepertoire HTBI primers together with Arm-PCR of CDR3 regions. TCRdb recomputed calls from the multiplex PCR reads with MiXCR, one row per CDR3 protein. The sample lists around 460,000 distinct CDR3 sequences, 20% to 25% seen once, with around 14% in the top ten. Findings of the study overall: Clonotypes that were public and shared totalled about 2,500 in persistent patients versus approximately 970 in new patients.

The CDR3 loop spans 12 amino acids. The germline V gene has CDR1 GTSNPN and CDR2 SVGIG (reference sequence). Trimming left V 3 bases short and J 6 bases short, with 11 bases between. The sequence was obtained from a female donor with Graves disease. The chain employs TRBV30 and TRBJ1-2; weak D call: TRBD1 (6 bases). Specimen: peripheral blood mononuclear cells (PBMCs), collected when the disease was refractory, from a patient treated with antithyroid drugs. CDR3 region: CAWRSGGHGYTF. Written as DNA, the CDR3 is TGTGCCTGGAGGTCGGGGGGCCATGGCTACACCTTC.